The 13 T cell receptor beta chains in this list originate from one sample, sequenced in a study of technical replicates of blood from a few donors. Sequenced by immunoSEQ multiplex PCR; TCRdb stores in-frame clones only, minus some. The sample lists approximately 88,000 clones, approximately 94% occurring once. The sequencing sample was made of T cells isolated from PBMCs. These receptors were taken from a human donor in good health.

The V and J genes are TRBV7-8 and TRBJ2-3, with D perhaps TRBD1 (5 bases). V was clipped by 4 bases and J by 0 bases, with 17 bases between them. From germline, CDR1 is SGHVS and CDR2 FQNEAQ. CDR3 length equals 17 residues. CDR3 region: CASSWGRTWGSTDTQYF. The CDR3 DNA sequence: TGTGCCAGCAGCTGGGGCCGGACGTGGGGTAGCACAGATACGCAGTATTTT.

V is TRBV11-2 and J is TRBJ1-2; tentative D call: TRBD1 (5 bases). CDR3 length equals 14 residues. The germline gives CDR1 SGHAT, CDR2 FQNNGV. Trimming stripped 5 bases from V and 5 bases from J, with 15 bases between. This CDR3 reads CASSRQPSKYGYTF. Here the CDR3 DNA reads TGTGCCAGCAGCAGACAGCCTTCAAAGTATGGCTACACCTTC. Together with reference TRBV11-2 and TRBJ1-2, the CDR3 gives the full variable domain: EAGVAQSPRYKIIEKRQSVAFWCNPISGHATLYWYQQILGQGPKLLIQFQNNGVVDDSQLPKDRFSAERLKGVDSTLKIQPAKLEDSAVYLCASSRQPSKYGYTFGSGTRLTVV.

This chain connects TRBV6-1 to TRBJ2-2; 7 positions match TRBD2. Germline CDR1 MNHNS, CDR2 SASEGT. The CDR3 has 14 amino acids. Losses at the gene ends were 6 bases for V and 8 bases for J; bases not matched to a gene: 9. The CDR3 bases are TGTGCCAGCAGAGGGACTACCTCGGGAGGGGAGCTGTTTTTT. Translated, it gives CASRGTTSGGELFF.

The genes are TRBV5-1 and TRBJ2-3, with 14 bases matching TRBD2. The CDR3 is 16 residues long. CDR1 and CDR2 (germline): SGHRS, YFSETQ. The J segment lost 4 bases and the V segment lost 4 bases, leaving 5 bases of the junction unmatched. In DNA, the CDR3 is TGCGCCAGCAGCCCGGGACTAGCGGGGGCTTCAGATACGCAGTATTTT. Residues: CASSPGLAGASDTQYF.

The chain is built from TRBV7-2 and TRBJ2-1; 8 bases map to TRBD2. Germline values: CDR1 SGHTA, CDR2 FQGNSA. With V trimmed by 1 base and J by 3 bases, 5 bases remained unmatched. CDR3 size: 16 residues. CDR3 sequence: CASSLEAGGYYNEQFF. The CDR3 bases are TGTGCCAGCAGCTTAGAGGCGGGAGGCTACTACAATGAGCAGTTCTTC.

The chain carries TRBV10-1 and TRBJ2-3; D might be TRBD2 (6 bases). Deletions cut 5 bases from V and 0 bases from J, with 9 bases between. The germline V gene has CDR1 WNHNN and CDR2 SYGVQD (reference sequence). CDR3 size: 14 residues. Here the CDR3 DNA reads TGCGCCAGCAGTAAACTAGCTAGCACAGATACGCAGTATTTT. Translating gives CASSKLASTDTQYF.

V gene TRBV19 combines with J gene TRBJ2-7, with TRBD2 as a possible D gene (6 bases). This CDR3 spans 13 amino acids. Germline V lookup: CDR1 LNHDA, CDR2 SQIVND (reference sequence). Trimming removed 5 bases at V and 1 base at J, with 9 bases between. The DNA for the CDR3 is TGTGCCAGTAGTCTAGGGACTTCCTACGAGCAGTACTTC. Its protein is CASSLGTSYEQYF.

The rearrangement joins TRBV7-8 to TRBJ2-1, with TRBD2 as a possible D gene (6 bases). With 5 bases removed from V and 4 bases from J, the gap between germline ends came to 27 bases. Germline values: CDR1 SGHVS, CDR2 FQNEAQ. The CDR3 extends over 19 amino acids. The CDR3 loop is CASSPTFSGTPPTYNEQFF. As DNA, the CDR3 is TGTGCCAGCAGCCCAACGTTTAGCGGAACACCCCCGACTTACAATGAGCAGTTCTTC.

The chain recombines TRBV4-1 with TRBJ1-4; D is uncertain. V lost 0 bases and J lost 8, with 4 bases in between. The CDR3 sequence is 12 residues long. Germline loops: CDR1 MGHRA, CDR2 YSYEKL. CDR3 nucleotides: TGCGCCAGCAGCCAAGATAGCGAAAAACTGTTTTTT. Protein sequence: CASSQDSEKLFF.

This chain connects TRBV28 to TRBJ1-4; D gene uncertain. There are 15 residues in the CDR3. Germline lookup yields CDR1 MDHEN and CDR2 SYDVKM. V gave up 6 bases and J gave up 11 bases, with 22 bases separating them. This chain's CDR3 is CASSKRLDTAKKLFF. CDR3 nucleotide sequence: TGTGCCAGCAGCAAGAGACTAGACACCGCTAAGAAACTGTTTTTT. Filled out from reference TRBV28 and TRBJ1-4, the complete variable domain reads DVKVTQSSRYLVKRTGEKVFLECVQDMDHENMFWYRQDPGLGLRLIYFSYDVKMKEKGDIPEGYSVSREKKERFSLILESASTNQTSMYLCASSKRLDTAKKLFFGSGTQLSVL.

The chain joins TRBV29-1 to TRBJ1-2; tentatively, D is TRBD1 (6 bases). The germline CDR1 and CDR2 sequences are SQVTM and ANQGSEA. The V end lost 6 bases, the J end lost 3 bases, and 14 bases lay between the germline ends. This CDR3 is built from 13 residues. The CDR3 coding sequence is TGCAGCGTACCACAACAGGGACACTATGGCTACACCTTC. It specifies CSVPQQGHYGYTF.

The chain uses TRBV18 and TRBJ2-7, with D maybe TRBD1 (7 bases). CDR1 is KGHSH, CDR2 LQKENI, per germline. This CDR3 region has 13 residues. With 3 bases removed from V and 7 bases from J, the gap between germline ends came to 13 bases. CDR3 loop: CASSPKGAGEQYF. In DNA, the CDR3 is TGTGCCAGCTCACCTAAGGGGGCGGGGGAGCAGTACTTC.

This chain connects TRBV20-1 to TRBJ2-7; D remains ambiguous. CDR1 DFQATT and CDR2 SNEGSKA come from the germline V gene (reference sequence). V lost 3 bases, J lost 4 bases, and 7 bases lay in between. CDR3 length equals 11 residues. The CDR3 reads CSASFAYEQYF. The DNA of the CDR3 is TGCAGTGCTAGTTTTGCGTACGAGCAGTACTTC.